The rows below give T cell receptor beta chains drawn from one sample of a study of blood T cell repertoires in COVID-19. Here immunoSEQ multiplex PCR was the method, and the copy in TCRdb shows in-frame clones only, minus some. The sample lists 84,000 or so clones; roughly 80% were seen once. Material for sequencing was peripheral blood. The receptors shown here come from a man older than 75 with active or convalescent COVID-19. The CDR3 runs from the conserved cysteine through the conserved F or W. The D gene is left open where the match is weak. Not every row has a clone size; where given, it reads once, few, many or a size class.

TRBJ2-5 | TRBV29-1 | NA | NA | CSVVRVRQETQYF | TGCAGCGTTGTAAGAGTCCGCCAAGAGACCCAGTACTTC
TRBJ1-2 | TRBV11-2 | NA | TRBD1 | CASSFAGGIYTF | TGTGCCAGCAGCTTCGCAGGGGGGATTTACACCTTC
TRBJ1-4 | TRBV19 | NA | NA | CASRPDSSTNEKLFF | TGTGCCAGTAGGCCCGACAGTTCCACTAATGAAAAACTGTTTTTT
TRBJ2-2 | TRBV21-1 | NA | NA | CASSEGLAGRTGELFF | TGTGCCAGCAGCGAAGGACTAGCGGGACGGACCGGGGAGCTGTTTTTT
TRBJ1-1 | TRBV6-5 | NA | NA | CASSRGVTEAFF | TGTGCCAGCAGCCGCGGGGTTACTGAAGCTTTCTTT
TRBJ2-5 | TRBV2 | NA | TRBD1 | CASSGQGGETQYF | TGTGCCAGCAGTGGACAGGGTGGTGAGACCCAGTACTTC
TRBJ1-3 | TRBV28 | few | NA | CASSLYLWTLYF | TGTGCCAGCAGTTTGTATTTATGGACTCTATATTTT
TRBJ1-1 | TRBV10-3 | NA | NA | CAISLNGGGRDTEAFF | TGTGCCATCAGTCTAAATGGCGGGGGGCGAGACACTGAAGCTTTCTTT
TRBJ2-3 | TRBV3-1/TRBV3-2 | NA | NA | CASSQDLQASYTDTQYF | TGTGCCAGCAGCCAAGATCTTCAAGCGAGCTACACAGATACGCAGTATTTT
TRBJ1-2 | TRBV7-9 | NA | NA | CASSLGRLNYGYTF | TGTGCCAGCAGCTTAGGGCGGCTTAACTATGGCTACACCTTC
TRBJ1-6 | TRBV4-1 | NA | TRBD1 | CASSQGWTGVNSPLHF | TGCGCCAGCAGCCAGGGGTGGACAGGGGTTAATTCACCCCTCCACTTT
TRBJ1-2 | TRBV2 | once | NA | CASSDLGGNYGYTF | TGTGCCAGCAGTGACTTGGGAGGCAACTATGGCTACACCTTC
TRBJ2-3 | TRBV19 | NA | TRBD2 | CASSILRGGGTDTQYF | TGTGCCAGTAGTATACTGCGGGGGGGCGGAACAGATACGCAGTATTTT
TRBJ2-3 | TRBV7-7 | NA | NA | CASSLSPNTDTQYF | TGTGCCAGCAGCTTAAGCCCGAACACAGATACGCAGTATTTT
TRBJ1-2 | TRBV2 | few | TRBD1 | CASSGRGQTNYGYTF | TGTGCCAGCAGTGGGAGGGGGCAAACTAACTATGGCTACACCTTC
TRBJ1-6 | TRBV2 | NA | TRBD1 | CASRAGGLSSPLHF | TGTGCCAGCAGGGCAGGGGGCCTCAGTTCACCCCTCCACTTT
TRBJ2-5 | TRBV11-3 | NA | TRBD2 | CASSVGLADWGTQYF | TGTGCCAGCAGCGTCGGACTAGCGGATTGGGGGACCCAGTACTTC
TRBJ1-4 | TRBV6-1 | NA | NA | CASSSYTNEKLFF | TGTGCCAGCAGTTCTTATACTAATGAAAAACTGTTTTTT
TRBJ2-1 | TRBV5-8 | NA | TRBD2 | CASSNVGLASYNEQFF | TGTGCCAGCAGCAACGTGGGACTAGCGAGCTACAATGAGCAGTTCTTC
TRBJ1-6 | TRBV27 | NA | NA | CASSSLQGIPYNSPLHF | TGTGCCAGCAGTTCCCTTCAGGGGATCCCCTATAATTCACCCCTCCACTTT
TRBJ1-5 | TRBV19 | NA | TRBD1 | CASSMGQGFDQPQHF | TGTGCCAGTAGTATGGGACAGGGCTTCGATCAGCCCCAGCATTTT
TRBJ1-6 | TRBV28 | NA | TRBD1 | CASSFGQGQGYNSPLHF | TGTGCCAGCAGTTTCGGCCAGGGACAGGGATATAATTCACCCCTCCACTTT
TRBJ2-1 | TRBV5-4 | NA | TRBD2 | CASSFAGAYNEQFF | TGTGCCAGCAGCTTTGCGGGGGCCTACAATGAGCAGTTCTTC
TRBJ2-6 | TRBV18 | NA | TRBD1 | CASSLPRGTGFSGANVLTF | TGTGCCAGCTCACTTCCTAGAGGGACAGGTTTCTCTGGGGCCAACGTCCTGACTTTC